The rows below give T cell receptor beta chains drawn from one sample of a study of T cells in narcolepsy. Sequencing used immunoSEQ multiplex PCR; TCRdb keeps in-frame clones, though not all of them. The table shows some 30,000 clones, with 82% occurring only once. The sample comprised CD45RA- memory CD4+ T cells from PBMCs. All receptors come from a human donor with narcolepsy. The CDR3 runs from the conserved cysteine through the conserved F or W. A D gene is named only where the DNA matches it firmly.

d_call v_call cdr3_aa
. TRBV5-5 CASSLFSSGANVLTF
. TRBV30 CAWSVKMGNTIYF
TRBD2 TRBV6-1 CASSSERESYEQYF
. TRBV15 CATRPNLDTGELFF
. TRBV7-8 CASSTRQVMNTEAFF
TRBD1 TRBV7-6 CASSLGPDRVGTEAFF
TRBD1 TRBV6-4 CASSVNRGDQPQHF
TRBD2 TRBV4-2 CASSQGLLAGDRDTQYF
TRBD2 TRBV27 CASSPTGLAPYNEQFF
TRBD2 TRBV7-6 CASSLGLAGAQETQYF
. TRBV2 CASSENLNYGYTF
. TRBV18 CASSQLGSREGYGYTF
. TRBV30 CAWRQGPNTGELFF
. TRBV28 CASSFRGDPPNYGYTF
. TRBV5-4 CASSLRSGTEAFF
. TRBV27 CASSLRRVAGELFF
. TRBV19 CASSIAEQPQHF
TRBD1 TRBV5-6 CASSKTGDGNEQFF
. TRBV28 CATRTDSSHEQYF
. TRBV19 CASSITGSRAGELFF
. TRBV5-8 CASSSGRGTSTGELFF
TRBD1 TRBV2 CASSNRGREQYF
TRBD1 TRBV7-7 CASSSQQGAGELFF
. TRBV5-6 CASSTPLGGPNTEAFF
TRBD1 TRBV30 CAWGGETGGSEQYF
. TRBV4-1 CASSQDLGVNSPLHF
TRBD1 TRBV27 CASSSWTGEGTDTQYF
. TRBV28 CASSQMSPDF
. TRBV7-9 CASSRTANTGELFF
. TRBV5-1 CASSLPVQETQYF
. TRBV28 CASSFTQGGSYEQYF
. TRBV6-7 CASPTGHNYGYTF
. TRBV2 CASTAENTNYGYTF
. TRBV9 CASSVDAGNPYEQYF
TRBD2 TRBV7-2 CATQRTRWSTDTQYF
TRBD1 TRBV5-1 CASSHTQGADYGYTF
TRBD1 TRBV18 CASSPGQNNQPQHF
. TRBV7-3 CASSLNGNSNQPQHF
. TRBV7-2 CASSTGTGYTEAFF
. TRBV18 CASSQTTGIEQYF
. TRBV14 CASSQFRPLGDTQYF